This TCR beta chain was captured by sequencing in a study of blood T cell repertoires in COVID-19. Looking at the study overall: There were acute and convalescent COVID-19 samples, and they came from the United States, Italy and Spain.

V lost 6 bases, J lost 2 bases, and 12 bases lay in between. The CDR3 sequence is 14 residues long. Looked up from germline, CDR1 is LNHDA and CDR2 is SQIVND (reference sequence). As processed by the authors: It was from reference gene primer amplification that nucleated cell counts were estimated. Sequenced by immunoSEQ multiplex PCR; TCRdb stores in-frame clones only, minus some. V and J calls and clone size follow that table, whereas D and trimming were derived from the DNA. This sample carries about 130,000 clones, around 73% of them seen once, and the ten largest clones take approximately 11%. Material for sequencing was peripheral blood. This chain joins TRBV19 and TRBJ2-3; D remains unclear. The clonotype was recovered from a man between 60 and 75 years old who had recovered from COVID-19. CDR3 DNA: TGTGCCAGTAGCCCACTTGAGTCCACAGATACGCAGTATTTT. It specifies CASSPLESTDTQYF.